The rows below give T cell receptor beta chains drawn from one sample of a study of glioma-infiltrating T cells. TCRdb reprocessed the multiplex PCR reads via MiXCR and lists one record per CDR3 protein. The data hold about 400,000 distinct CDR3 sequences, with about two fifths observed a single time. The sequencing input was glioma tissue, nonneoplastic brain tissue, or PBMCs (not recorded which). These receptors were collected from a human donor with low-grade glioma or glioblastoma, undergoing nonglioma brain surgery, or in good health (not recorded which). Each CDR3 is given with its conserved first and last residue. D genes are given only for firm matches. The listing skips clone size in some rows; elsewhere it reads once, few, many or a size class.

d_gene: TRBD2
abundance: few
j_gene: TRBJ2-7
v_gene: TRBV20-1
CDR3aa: CSAREGTSLNEQYF
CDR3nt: TGCAGTGCTAGAGAGGGGACTAGCTTAAACGAGCAGTACTTC

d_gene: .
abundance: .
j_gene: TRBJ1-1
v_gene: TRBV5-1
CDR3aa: CASSLFGENTEAFF
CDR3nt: TGCGCCAGCAGCTTGTTCGGGGAGAACACTGAAGCTTTCTTT

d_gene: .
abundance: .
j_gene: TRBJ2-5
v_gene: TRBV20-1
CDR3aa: CSARGGFQETLYF
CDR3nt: TGCAGTGCTAGGGGGGGTTTCCAAGAGACCCTGTACTTC

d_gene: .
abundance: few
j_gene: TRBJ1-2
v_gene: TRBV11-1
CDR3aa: CASSSEVEYNYGYTF
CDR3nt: TGTGCCAGCAGCTCCGAAGTCGAGTATAACTATGGCTACACCTTC

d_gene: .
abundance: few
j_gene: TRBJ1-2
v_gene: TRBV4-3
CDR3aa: CASSQDRGRVNGYTF
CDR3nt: TGCGCCAGCAGCCAAGATAGGGGCAGGGTGAATGGCTACACCTTC

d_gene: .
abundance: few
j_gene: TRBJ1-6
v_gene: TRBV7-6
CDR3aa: CASSLEFGSPLHF
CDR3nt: TGTGCCAGCAGCTTAGAATTCGGCTCACCCCTCCACTTT

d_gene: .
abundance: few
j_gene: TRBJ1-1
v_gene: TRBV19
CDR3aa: CASSIESGRTEAFF
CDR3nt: TGTGCCAGTAGTATAGAATCCGGGAGAACTGAAGCTTTCTTT

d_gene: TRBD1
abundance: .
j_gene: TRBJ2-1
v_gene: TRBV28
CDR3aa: CASSFDRGLYNEQFF
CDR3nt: TGTGCCAGCAGTTTCGACAGGGGACTCTACAATGAGCAGTTCTTC

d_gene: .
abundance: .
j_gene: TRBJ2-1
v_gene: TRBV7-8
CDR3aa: CASSFFDRYNEQFF
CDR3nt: TGTGCCAGCAGCTTTTTCGACAGGTACAATGAGCAGTTCTTC

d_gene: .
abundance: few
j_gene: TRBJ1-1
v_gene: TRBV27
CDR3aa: CASSRGTIMNTEAFF
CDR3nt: TGTGCCAGCAGTAGAGGGACAATCATGAACACTGAAGCTTTCTTT

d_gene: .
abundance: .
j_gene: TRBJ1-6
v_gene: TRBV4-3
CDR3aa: CASSQDTRTLHF
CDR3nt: TGCGCCAGCAGCCAAGATACCCGGACCCTCCACTTT

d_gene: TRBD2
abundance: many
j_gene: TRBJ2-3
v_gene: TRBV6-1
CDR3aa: CASRPREWADTQYF
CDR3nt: TGTGCCAGCAGGCCGCGGGAGTGGGCAGATACGCAGTATTTT

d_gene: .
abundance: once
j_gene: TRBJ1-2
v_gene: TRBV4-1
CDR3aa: CASSQGLGTFYGYTF
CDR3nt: TGCGCCAGCAGCCAAGGGTTAGGGACGTTCTATGGCTACACCTTC

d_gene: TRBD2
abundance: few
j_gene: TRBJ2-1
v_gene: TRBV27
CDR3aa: CASSRGTSGIYNEQFF
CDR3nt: TGTGCCAGCAGTAGGGGGACTAGCGGGATCTACAATGAGCAGTTCTTC

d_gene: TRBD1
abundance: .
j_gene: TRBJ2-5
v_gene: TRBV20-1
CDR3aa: CSATRDSEAETQYF
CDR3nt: TGCAGTGCTACTCGGGACAGTGAGGCAGAGACCCAGTACTTC

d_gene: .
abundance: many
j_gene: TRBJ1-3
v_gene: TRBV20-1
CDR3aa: CSASDPPSSGNTIYF
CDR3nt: TGCAGTGCTAGTGACCCCCCGAGCTCTGGAAACACCATATATTTT

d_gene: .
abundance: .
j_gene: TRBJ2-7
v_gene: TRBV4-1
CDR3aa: CASSQEMVWGSYSYEQYF
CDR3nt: TGCGCCAGCAGCCAAGAAATGGTATGGGGCTCCTATTCCTACGAGCAGTACTTC

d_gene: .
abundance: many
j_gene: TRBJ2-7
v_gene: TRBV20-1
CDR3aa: CSATGNEQYF
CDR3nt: TGCAGTGCTACAGGTAACGAGCAGTACTTC

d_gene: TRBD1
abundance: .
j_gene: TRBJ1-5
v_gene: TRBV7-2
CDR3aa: CASSLAASDRVNNQPQHF
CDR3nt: TGTGCCAGCAGCTTAGCCGCGTCCGACAGGGTGAACAATCAGCCCCAGCATTTT

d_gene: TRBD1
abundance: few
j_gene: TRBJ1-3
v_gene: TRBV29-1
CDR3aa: CSVRGTGIGNTIYF
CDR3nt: TGCAGCGTTAGAGGGACAGGGATCGGAAACACCATATATTTT

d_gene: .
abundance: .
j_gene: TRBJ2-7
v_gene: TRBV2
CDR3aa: CASSEWDEQYF
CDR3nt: TGTGCCAGCAGTGAATGGGACGAGCAGTACTTC

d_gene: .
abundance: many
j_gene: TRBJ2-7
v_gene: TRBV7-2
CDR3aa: CASSLGTGEQYF
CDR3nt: TGTGCCAGCAGCTTAGGGACGGGCGAGCAGTACTTC

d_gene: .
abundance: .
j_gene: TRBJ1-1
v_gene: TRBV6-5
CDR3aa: CAGRIRVFTEAFF
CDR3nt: TGTGCCGGCAGAATAAGGGTGTTCACTGAAGCTTTCTTT

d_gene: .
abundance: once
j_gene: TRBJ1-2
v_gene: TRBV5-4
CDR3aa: CASSSARTSPRGYTF
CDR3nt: TGTGCCAGCAGCTCGGCTCGGACATCCCCGAGAGGCTACACCTTC

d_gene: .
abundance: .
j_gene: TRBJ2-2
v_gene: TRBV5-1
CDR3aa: CASSLPKNTGELFF
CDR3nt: TGCGCCAGCAGCCTCCCAAAGAACACCGGGGAGCTGTTTTTT

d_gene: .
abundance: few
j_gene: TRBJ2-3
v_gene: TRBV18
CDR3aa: CASSPDTRTDTQYF
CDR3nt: TGTGCCAGCTCACCGGACACTCGCACAGATACGCAGTATTTT

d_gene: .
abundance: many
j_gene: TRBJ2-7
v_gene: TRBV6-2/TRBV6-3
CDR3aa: CASGLTASYEQYF
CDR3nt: TGTGCCAGCGGACTGACAGCCTCCTACGAGCAGTACTTC

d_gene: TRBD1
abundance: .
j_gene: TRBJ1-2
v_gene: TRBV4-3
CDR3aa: CASSHSDRGANGYTF
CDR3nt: TGCGCCAGCAGCCATTCCGACAGGGGAGCTAATGGCTACACCTTC

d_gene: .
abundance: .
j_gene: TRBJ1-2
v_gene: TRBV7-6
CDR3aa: CASSTLGITVNYGYTF
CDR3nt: TGTGCCAGCAGCACCCTTGGGATAACAGTAAACTATGGCTACACCTTC

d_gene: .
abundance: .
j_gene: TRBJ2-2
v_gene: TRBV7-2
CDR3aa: CASSSRRAGELFF
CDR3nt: TGTGCCAGCAGTTCTCGGAGGGCCGGGGAGCTGTTTTTT

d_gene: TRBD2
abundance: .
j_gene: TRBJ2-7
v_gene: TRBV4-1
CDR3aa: CASSPGTSGRGEQYF
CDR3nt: TGCGCCAGCAGCCCGGGGACTAGCGGGAGGGGCGAGCAGTACTTC

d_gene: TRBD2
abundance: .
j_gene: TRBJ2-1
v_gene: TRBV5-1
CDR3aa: CASSFTLAGSSYNEQFF
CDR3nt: TGCGCCAGCAGCTTTACCCTAGCGGGATCGTCTTACAATGAGCAGTTCTTC

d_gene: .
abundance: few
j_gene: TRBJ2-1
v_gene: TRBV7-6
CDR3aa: CASSSGLNEQFF
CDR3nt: TGTGCCAGCAGCTCCGGACTAAATGAGCAGTTCTTC

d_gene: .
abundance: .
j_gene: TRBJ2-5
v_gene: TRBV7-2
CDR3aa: CASTPQSGQETQYF
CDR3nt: TGTGCCAGCACCCCCCAGTCGGGCCAAGAGACCCAGTACTTC

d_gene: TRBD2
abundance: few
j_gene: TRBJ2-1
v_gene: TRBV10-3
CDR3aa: CAITRTSPDNEQFF
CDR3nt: TGTGCCATCACACGGACTAGCCCGGACAATGAGCAGTTCTTC

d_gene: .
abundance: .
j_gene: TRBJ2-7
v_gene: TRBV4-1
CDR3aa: CASSLTSWDGGTYEQYF
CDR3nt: TGTGCCAGCAGCTTAACGTCATGGGACGGCGGAACCTACGAGCAGTACTTC

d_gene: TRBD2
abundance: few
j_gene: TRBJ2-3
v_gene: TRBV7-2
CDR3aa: CASSLRGLAISTDTQYF
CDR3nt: TGTGCCAGCAGCTTAAGGGGACTAGCGATTAGCACAGATACGCAGTATTTT

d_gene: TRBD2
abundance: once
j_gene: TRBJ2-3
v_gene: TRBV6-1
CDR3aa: CASSELAGVANTQYF
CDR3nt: TGTGCCAGCAGTGAACTAGCGGGAGTGGCAAATACGCAGTATTTT

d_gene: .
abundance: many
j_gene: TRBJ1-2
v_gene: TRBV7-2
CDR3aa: CASSSLGGVNYGYTF
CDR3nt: TGTGCCAGCAGCTCCCTCGGTGGAGTGAACTATGGCTACACCTTC

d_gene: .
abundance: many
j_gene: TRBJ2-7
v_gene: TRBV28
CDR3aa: CASSFQSYEQYF
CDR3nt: TGTGCCAGCAGTTTCCAATCCTACGAGCAGTACTTC

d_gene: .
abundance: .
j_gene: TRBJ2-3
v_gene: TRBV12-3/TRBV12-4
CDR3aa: CASSVSWVGDTQYF
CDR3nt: TGTGCCAGCAGCGTCTCTTGGGTTGGAGATACGCAGTATTTT

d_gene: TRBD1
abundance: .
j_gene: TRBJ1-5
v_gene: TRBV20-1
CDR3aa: CSARGGQGTSYQPQHF
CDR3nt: TGCAGTGCCCGAGGGGGACAGGGCACCTCCTATCAGCCCCAGCATTTT

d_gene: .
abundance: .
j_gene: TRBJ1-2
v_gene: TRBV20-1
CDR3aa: CSARKIKRTVNYGYTF
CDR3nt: TGCAGTGCTAGAAAGATAAAAAGGACGGTTAACTATGGCTACACCTTC

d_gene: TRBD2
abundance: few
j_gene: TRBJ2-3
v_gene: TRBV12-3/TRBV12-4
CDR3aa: CASSYPVLAAASTDTQYF
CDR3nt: TGTGCCAGCAGTTACCCCGTACTAGCGGCGGCTAGCACAGATACGCAGTATTTT

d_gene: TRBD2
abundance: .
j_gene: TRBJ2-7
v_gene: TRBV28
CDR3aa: CASSLFYPLTSGKDEQYF
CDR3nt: TGTGCCAGCAGTTTATTCTACCCTCTCACTAGCGGGAAGGACGAGCAGTACTTC

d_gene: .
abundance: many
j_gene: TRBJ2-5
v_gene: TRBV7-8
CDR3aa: CASSLARGGFRGTAQETQYF
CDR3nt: TGTGCCAGCAGCTTAGCTAGGGGAGGTTTTCGTGGGACAGCCCAAGAGACCCAGTACTTC

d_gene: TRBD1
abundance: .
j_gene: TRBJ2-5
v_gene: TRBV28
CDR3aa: CASNAGTGKPLHSWTQYF
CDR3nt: TGTGCCAGCAACGCCGGGACAGGGAAGCCCCTGCATTCGTGGACCCAGTACTTC

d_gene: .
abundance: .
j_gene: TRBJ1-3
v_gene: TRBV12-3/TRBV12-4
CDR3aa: CASSWWQAGNTIYF
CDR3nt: TGTGCCAGCAGTTGGTGGCAGGCTGGAAACACCATATATTTT

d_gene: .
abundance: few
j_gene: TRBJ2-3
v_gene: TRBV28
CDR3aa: CASSPPTSYPTDTQYF
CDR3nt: TGTGCCAGCAGTCCCCCGACTAGTTACCCTACAGATACGCAGTATTTT

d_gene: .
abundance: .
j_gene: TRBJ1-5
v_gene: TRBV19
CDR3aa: CASSLDLPDQPQHF
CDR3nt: TGTGCCAGTAGTCTAGACCTTCCGGATCAGCCCCAGCATTTT

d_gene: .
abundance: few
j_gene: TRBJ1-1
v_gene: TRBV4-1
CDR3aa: CASSQDIGAGSTEAFF
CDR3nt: TGTGCCAGCAGCCAAGATATCGGCGCAGGGTCGACTGAAGCTTTCTTT

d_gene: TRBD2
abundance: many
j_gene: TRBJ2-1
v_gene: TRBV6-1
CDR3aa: CASSGLAGSTYNEQFF
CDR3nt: TGTGCCAGCAGTGGACTAGCGGGCTCTACCTACAATGAGCAGTTCTTC

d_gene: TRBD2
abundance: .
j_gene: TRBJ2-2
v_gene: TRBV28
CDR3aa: CASRPGLGPIGELFF
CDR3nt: TGTGCCAGCAGGCCGGGACTAGGGCCCATCGGGGAGCTGTTTTTT

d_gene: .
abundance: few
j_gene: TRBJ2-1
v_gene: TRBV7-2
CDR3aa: CASSYTPGNEQFF
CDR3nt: TGTGCCAGCAGCTACACACCCGGGAATGAGCAGTTCTTC

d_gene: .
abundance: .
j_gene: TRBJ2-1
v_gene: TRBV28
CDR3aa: CAGSSHYGGPSSYNEQFF
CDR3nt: TGTGCCGGCAGTTCGCACTACGGGGGGCCCAGCTCCTACAATGAGCAGTTCTTC

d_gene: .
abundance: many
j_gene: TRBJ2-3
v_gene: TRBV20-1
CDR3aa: CSARDPLSTDTQYF
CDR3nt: TGCAGTGCTAGAGATCCCCTTAGCACAGATACGCAGTATTTT

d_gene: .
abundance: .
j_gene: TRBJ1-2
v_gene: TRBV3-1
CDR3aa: CASSRGRLPNYGYTF
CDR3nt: TGTGCCAGCAGCCGGGGTAGGCTTCCTAACTATGGCTACACCTTC

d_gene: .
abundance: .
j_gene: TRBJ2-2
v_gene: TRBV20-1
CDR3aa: CSARGGETPELFF
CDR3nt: TGCAGTGCTAGAGGGGGCGAGACCCCGGAGCTGTTTTTT

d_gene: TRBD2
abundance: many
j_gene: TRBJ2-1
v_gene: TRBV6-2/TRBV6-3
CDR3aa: CASSTRGVSSYNEQFF
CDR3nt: TGTGCCAGCAGTACCCGGGGGGTAAGCTCCTACAATGAGCAGTTCTTC